The T cell receptor beta chain described here comes from a study of preoperative IRX-2 immunotherapy in early breast cancer (dated by TCRdb to the late 2010s). With respect to this clone: The antigen it recognizes is unknown. Nothing much larger sits one base from this clone, and base qualities are not available.

Trimming removed 5 bases from V and 5 bases from J; the gene matches leave 12 bases unexplained. Counted from cysteine to phenylalanine, this CDR3 has 16 amino acids. Only CDR3 DNA is held: 48 bases, read in frame from base 1. From the germline V gene (reference sequence), CDR1 is SEHNR and CDR2 is FQNEAQ. What the treatment or condition label conveys for this sample: preoperative locoregional IRX-2 cytokine immunotherapy. The samples were obtained from a phase Ib study that tested preoperative, locoregional IRX-2 cytokine immunotherapy meant to prime immune responses. The donors were early-stage breast cancer patients who were given IRX-2 prior to surgery. Library creation used the immunoSEQ multiplex PCR assay. The table comes from immuneACCESS by way of TCRdb, which keeps in-frame sequences with V and J called. Part of the clones is missing from these tables; in studies checked, under half for an unresolved V gene and the rest for unknown reasons. The sample table contains about 62,000 clones; only one count was recorded for approximately 95% of them. The ten largest account for 1.5% to 2% of the sample.

Sampling was conducted from a patient treated with IRX-2 immunotherapy. The clonotype comes from a human donor with breast cancer. The chain is encoded by TRBV7-9 joined to TRBJ2-1, and TRBD1 aligns with 7 junction nucleotides. The CDR3 amino acid sequence is: CASSPLPRDSDNEQFF. The sequence in DNA is TGTGCCAGCAGCCCCCTCCCCCGGGACAGTGACAATGAGCAGTTCTTC.